This passage covers 20 T cell receptor beta chains from one sample sequenced in a study of metastatic and nonmetastatic thyroid tumors. Until they underwent thyroid surgery, no patient had received any treatment. From the PCR reads, TCRdb re-called clones with MiXCR. Found here are 25,000 or so clones, 20% to 30% of them singletons; the top ten hold just over 6%. Sequenced material: blood. The receptor source for this set is a female donor with papillary thyroid cancer or a benign thyroid nodule (not recorded which). Some clones in this sample may be carry-over from other donors' samples.

Comments on this clone: Compared with germline, one end of the junction differs, possibly owing to a read error. The V and J genes are TRBV18 and TRBJ1-2, with D possibly being TRBD1 (6 bases). CDR1 is KGHSH, CDR2 LQKENI, per germline. The CDR3 is 15 residues long. The CDR3 DNA sequence: TGTGCCAGCTCACAATCGGTCAGGGGATACAATGGATACACCTTC. The encoded protein is CASSQSVRGYNGYTF.

The V call is TRBV6-1, the J call TRBJ1-6; maybe TRBD1 (6 bases). The V gene's germline CDR1 is MNHNS and CDR2 SASEGT. V was trimmed by 2 bases and J by 7 bases, leaving 12 bases between them. The CDR3 totals 15 residues. The CDR3 protein is CASSEISGANSPLHF. CDR3 DNA: TGTGCCAGCAGTGAAATTTCAGGGGCAAATTCACCCCTCCACTTT.

This clone was seen many times. The V and J genes are TRBV19 and TRBJ2-5; 10 bases are shared with TRBD2. Trimming cost V 4 bases and J 5 bases; bases outside gene matches: 7. The CDR3 spans 15 residues. Germline CDR1 reads LNHDA; CDR2 reads SQIVND (reference sequence). CDR3 nucleotides: TGTGCCAGTAGTACCCTAGCGGGAGATGGCGAGACCCAGTACTTC. Protein product: CASSTLAGDGETQYF. The full variable domain, rest sourced from reference TRBV19 and TRBJ2-5, is DGGITQSPKYLFRKEGQNVTLSCEQNLNHDAMYWYRQDPGQGLRLIYYSQIVNDFQKGDIAEGYSVSREKKESFPLTVTSAQKNPTAFYLCASSTLAGDGETQYFGPGTRLLVL.

V gene TRBV5-5 combines with J gene TRBJ2-7; D may be TRBD2 (6 bases). The V gene's germline CDR1 is SGHKS and CDR2 YYEKEE (reference sequence). The CDR3 spans 14 residues. Deletions cut 4 bases from V and 3 bases from J, with 14 bases between. CDR3 sequence: CASSLAGRHYEQYF. The CDR3 coding sequence is TGTGCCAGCAGCCTGGCGGGGAGACACTACGAGCAGTACTTC.

This clone was found a few times. The junction differs from germline at one of its ends, possibly a read error. This chain links TRBV6-9 with TRBJ2-2; perhaps D is TRBD1 or TRBD2 (6 bases each). CDR1 MNHGY and CDR2 SVAAGI come from the germline V gene. This CDR3 is 18 amino acids long. DNA for the CDR3: TGTGCCAGCAGTTATAAGGGAGGTGGAGGGGGAAACACCTGGGAGCTGTTTTTT. Protein product: CASSYKGGGGGNTWELFF.

J is TRBJ1-2 and V is TRBV20-1; D might be TRBD1 (6 bases). The germline V gene encodes CDR1 DFQATT and CDR2 SNEGSKA (reference sequence). V lost 4 bases and J 5 bases, leaving 11 bases between the germline ends. CDR3 length: 12 residues. CDR3 nucleotide sequence: TGCAGTGCTAACGACAGGAAATATGGCTACACCTTC. Amino acids: CSANDRKYGYTF.

The table lists this clone with a few counts. The chain carries TRBV6-1 and TRBJ1-6; the D gene is possibly TRBD1 (6 bases). The germline V and J ends were trimmed by 7 bases and 9 bases, with 10 bases remaining between them. Per germline, CDR1 MNHNS and CDR2 SASEGT. The CDR3 is made up of 12 amino acids. The CDR3 sequence is CASMDRASPLHF. CDR3 sequence (DNA): TGTGCCAGCATGGACAGAGCTTCACCCCTCCACTTT.

The table lists this clone with many counts. J is TRBJ2-7 and V is TRBV4-2; TRBD2 matches 8 bases. The CDR3 sequence is 15 residues long. V trimming: 1 base; J trimming: 0 bases; junction bases outside the gene matches: 2. CDR1 LGHNA and CDR2 YNFKEQ come from the germline V gene. The CDR3 is CASSQALAGSYEQYF. DNA for the CDR3: TGTGCCAGCAGCCAAGCTCTAGCGGGCTCCTACGAGCAGTACTTC.

The chain employs TRBV20-1 and TRBJ2-1; D may be TRBD2 (5 bases). Germline-derived CDR1 and CDR2 are DFQATT and SNEGSKA (reference sequence). Trimming pared 0 bases from V and 7 bases from J, leaving 16 bases between. CDR3 length: 15 amino acids. CDR3 loop: CSARDGRASLNEQFF. The CDR3 DNA reads as TGCAGTGCTAGAGATGGGCGGGCTAGTTTGAATGAGCAGTTCTTC.

With respect to this clone: Germline and junction disagree at one end, which may indicate a read error. J is TRBJ2-7 and V is TRBV2, with unresolved D. CDR1 and CDR2 from the germline V gene are SNHLY and FYNNEI. The CDR3 has 11 residues. CDR3 sequence: CASSEMYSSPF. The CDR3 DNA follows: TGTGCCAGCAGTGAAATGTACAGCTCTCCTTTC.

The chain combines TRBV6-1 with TRBJ2-7; D remains unclear. In germline, CDR1 is MNHNS, CDR2 SASEGT. This CDR3 is 15 amino acids long. The V gene lost 6 bases and the J gene lost 2 bases, with 17 bases spanning the gap. CDR3 nucleotide sequence: TGTGCCAGCAGGGGTCTTGGCGGAAGCCCCTACGAGCAGTACTTC. It specifies CASRGLGGSPYEQYF.

This clone occurred many times. Mismatch with germline at one junction end may stem from a read error. Other nucleotide sequences in the sample specify the same CDR3. This chain links TRBV18 with TRBJ1-4, with 7 bases that match TRBD1. Looked up from germline, CDR1 is KGHSH and CDR2 is LQKENI. The length of the CDR3 is 17 residues. The DNA of the CDR3 is TGTGCCAGCTCACCACAGTGGACAGGCTCAACTAATGAAAAACTGTTTTTC. Amino acids: CASSPQWTGSTNEKLFF.

In this sample, this clone turned up many times. This chain links TRBV29-1 with TRBJ2-5; weak D call: TRBD1 (6 bases). This CDR3 has 14 residues. With 3 bases removed from V and 2 bases from J, the gap between germline ends came to 13 bases. Germline lookup yields CDR1 SQVTM and CDR2 ANQGSEA. CDR3 in amino acids: CSVDRGQLQETQYF. CDR3 bases: TGCAGCGTTGACCGAGGACAGCTACAAGAGACCCAGTACTTC.

The chain links TRBV4-1 to TRBJ2-7; 11 bases agree with TRBD2. Germline CDR1 MGHRA, CDR2 YSYEKL. Germline trimming cut 4 bases from V and 6 bases from J; bases unmatched to any gene: 2. The CDR3 runs to 13 residues. Here the CDR3 reads CASSRSGRGEQYF. In nucleotides, the CDR3 is TGCGCCAGCAGCCGTAGCGGGAGGGGCGAGCAGTACTTC.

This clone has ten or more counts. The rearrangement uses TRBV7-4 and TRBJ2-3; the match to TRBD2 covers 7 bases. The germline V gene has CDR1 SGHVT and CDR2 SQSDAQ. Trimming took 10 bases from V and 0 from J; bases not matched to a gene: 22. The CDR3 runs 19 residues. The CDR3 DNA is TGTGCCATCGACAAACGCCCGGGAGGCCGGGCCAGAAGCACAGATACGCAGTATTTT. The encoded protein is CAIDKRPGGRARSTDTQYF.

There are many counts of this clone. The chain uses TRBV10-2 and TRBJ2-2; D is uncertain. This CDR3 has 13 residues. Trimming took 6 bases from V and 3 from J, leaving 8 bases between them. Germline CDR1 reads WSHSY; CDR2 reads SAAADI. Here the CDR3 reads CASSPGDTGELFF. In nucleotides, the CDR3 is TGCGCCAGCAGCCCAGGAGACACCGGGGAGCTGTTTTTT.

V and J are TRBV5-4 and TRBJ1-2; weak D call: TRBD1 (5 bases). The CDR3 sequence is 15 residues long. CDR1 and CDR2 (germline): SGHNT, YYREEE (reference sequence). Trimming pared 2 bases from V and 5 bases from J, leaving 16 bases between. The CDR3 DNA is TGTGCCAGCAGCTTTTCCTCAGGGTTTACTTATGGCTACACCTTC. This translates into CASSFSSGFTYGYTF.

By sample share, this clone is medium-sized. DNA of the CDR3: TGCAGCGCATGGACGGGACAGGGGGGATACGAGCAGTACTTC. This codes for CSAWTGQGGYEQYF. This sequence joins TRBV20-1 and TRBJ2-7; 11 nucleotides align to TRBD1. The CDR3 extends over 14 amino acids. From germline, CDR1 is DFQATT and CDR2 SNEGSKA (reference sequence).

This clone was counted a few times. This may stem from a read error, because a much larger clone lies one nucleotide away. The same CDR3 is also encoded by other DNA sequences in this sample. The chain recombines TRBV7-6 with TRBJ2-3, with TRBD2 matching over 7 bases. The CDR3 is 16 amino acids. Germline-derived CDR1 and CDR2 are SGHVS and FNYEAQ. V trimming: 1 base; J trimming: 1 base; junction bases outside the gene matches: 5. Here the CDR3 DNA reads TGTGCCAGCAGCTTAGGCCCTAGCGGTGGCACAGATACGCAGTATTTT. This translates into CASSLGPSGGTDTQYF.

By proportion, this clone is medium-sized (0.01 to 0.1%). V usage is TRBV19 and J usage is TRBJ1-5, with TRBD1 matching over 7 bases. The CDR3 spans 14 residues. The V segment lost 5 bases and the J segment 3 bases; nucleotides outside the gene matches: 4. Germline values: CDR1 LNHDA, CDR2 SQIVND (reference sequence). CDR3 amino acids: CASSPQGNNQPQHF. The CDR3 DNA sequence: TGTGCCAGTAGTCCACAGGGGAACAATCAGCCCCAGCATTTT.